The clone carrying this T cell receptor beta chain was detected only a few times. This sample was taken from a study of patients and donors after allogeneic stem cell transplantation. Using its own MiXCR run on the RT-PCR reads, TCRdb lists one record per CDR3 protein. The sample consists of some 880,000 distinct CDR3 sequences, approximately 18% of them appearing once. CDR1 is SGHRS, CDR2 YFSETQ, per germline. The CDR3 extends over 15 amino acids. Trimming at V came to 4 bases and at J to 6 bases, leaving 6 bases not matched to a gene. V is TRBV5-1 and J is TRBJ2-1; 11 positions match TRBD2. Specimen: blood, either unsorted or a sorted T cell fraction (not recorded which). The TCR sequence derives from a human donor who was either an allogeneic HSCT recipient or a stem cell or donor lymphocyte infusion donor (not recorded which). It is not recorded whose cells these are; they may come from a transplant donor. CDR3 in amino acids: CASSQLAGDINEQFF. The CDR3, as DNA: TGCGCCAGCAGCCAACTAGCGGGAGATATCAATGAGCAGTTCTTC.